These 5 T cell receptor beta chains share one sample of origin, sequenced in a study of shared clonotypes between healthy human individuals (dated by TCRdb to the early 2020s). CD8 naive samples were CD45RO-negative cells positively selected for CCR7, giving a CD45RA+CCR7+ population that excluded TemRA cells. Library preparation used the immunoSEQ multiplex PCR assay. Sourced from immuneACCESS, this table was stored by TCRdb with only in-frame sequences that have V and J called. A share of the clones is absent; for the studies checked, an unresolved V gene accounts for under half, and the remainder has no known explanation. The sample includes around 1.9 million clones, with 93% observed a single time. Together, the top ten hold 1.5% to 2% of the sample. Sequencing was done on a sample of naive CD8+ T cells from PBMCs. The intended sense of this specimen's cell subset or site label: CD45RA+CCR7+. These receptor sequences come from a man younger than 35 in good health. Some clones in this sample may be carry-over from other donors' samples.

The chain couples TRBV6-5 to TRBJ2-7; no definite D call. V lost 4 bases, J lost 1 base, and 14 bases lay in between. There are 15 residues in the CDR3. Germline assignment: CDR1 MNHEY and CDR2 SVGAGI. The CDR3 loop reads CASSFLGKFSYEQYF. The CDR3 DNA reads TGTGCCAGCAGTTTTTTAGGGAAGTTTTCCTACGAGCAGTACTTC.

The chain employs TRBV19 and TRBJ2-1, with 7 bases that match TRBD1. The CDR3 runs 14 residues. The germline V gene encodes CDR1 LNHDA and CDR2 SQIVND (reference sequence). V lost 7 bases to trimming and J lost 3 bases; unmatched junction nucleotides: 6. The CDR3 region is CASKEQGSYNEQFF. CDR3 coding DNA: TGTGCCAGTAAGGAACAGGGGAGCTACAATGAGCAGTTCTTC.

The CDR3 DNA sequence: TGTGCCAGCAGCCTTAGCGGGAAAGCCCACGAGCAGTACTTC. This sequence encodes CASSLSGKAHEQYF. The V gene is TRBV7-9, the J gene TRBJ2-7; the match to TRBD2 covers 8 bases. Losses at the gene ends were 5 bases for V and 5 bases for J; bases not matched to a gene: 8. This CDR3 is built from 14 residues. The germline V gene encodes CDR1 SEHNR and CDR2 FQNEAQ (reference sequence).

This clone was counted a single time. J is TRBJ2-1 and V is TRBV4-1; TRBD2 aligns across 13 bases. V was pared by 4 bases and J by 7 bases, with 4 bases of the junction left unmatched. CDR1 and CDR2 from the germline V gene are MGHRA and YSYEKL. The CDR3 has 15 residues. Here the CDR3 reads CASSRLAGGINEQFF. CDR3 DNA sequence: TGCGCCAGCAGCCGACTAGCGGGAGGTATAAATGAGCAGTTCTTC.

The chain uses TRBV30 and TRBJ1-6; D gene unclear. The V gene's germline CDR1 is GTSNPN and CDR2 SVGIG (reference sequence). The CDR3 has 14 amino acids. V lost 5 bases and J lost 4, with 12 bases in between. The CDR3 sequence is CAWASEAYNSPLHF. CDR3 nucleotide sequence: TGTGCCTGGGCCTCGGAAGCGTATAATTCACCCCTCCACTTT.